A single sample gave rise to the 24 T cell receptor beta chains below, sequenced in a study of shared clonotypes between healthy human individuals. The naive CD8 fraction comprised CD45RO-negative cells positively selected for CCR7 and excluded terminally differentiated effector memory CD45RA+ cells. Some clones are missing from TCRdb's copy, which holds only in-frame ones; the method was immunoSEQ multiplex PCR. The sample carries around 2,100,000 clones, about 95% recorded once. Input material: naive CD8+ T cells sorted from blood. The source is a man aged 18-30 years in good health.

The V call is TRBV28, the J call TRBJ2-5; D perhaps matches TRBD1 (6 bases). Germline CDR1 reads MDHEN; CDR2 reads SYDVKM. Trimming left V 7 bases short and J 1 base short, with 13 bases between. This CDR3 has 14 amino acids. For the CDR3, the DNA is TGTGCCAGCATCGACAGGTACCCCCAAGAGACCCAGTACTTC. It yields the protein CASIDRYPQETQYF.

V gene TRBV6-5 combines with J gene TRBJ2-4, with TRBD2 matching 13 bases. The CDR3 contains 15 residues. The junction had 9 bases not matched to a gene; V was cut back by 6 bases and J by 10 bases. Germline CDR1 MNHEY, CDR2 SVGAGI. CDR3 sequence: CASRLTSGGEHIQYF. For the CDR3, the DNA is TGTGCCAGCAGGCTTACTAGCGGGGGGGAACATATTCAGTACTTC.

V gene TRBV28 combines with J gene TRBJ1-1, with D unclear. CDR1 and CDR2 (germline): MDHEN, SYDVKM. The CDR3 runs to 13 residues. V shed 9 bases and J shed 3 bases, with 14 bases lying between them. The CDR3 region has the DNA TGTGCCAGTGCTCAAGTGGAGGACACTGAAGCTTTCTTT. Translation: CASAQVEDTEAFF.

Concerning this clone itself: The same CDR3 can be traced to other DNA sequences in this sample. For the CDR3, the DNA is TGTGCCAGCAGCGTCGGACAGTACCAAGAGACCCAGTACTTC. Amino acid sequence: CASSVGQYQETQYF. The chain recombines TRBV9 with TRBJ2-5; a possible D gene is TRBD1 (6 bases). This CDR3 region has 14 residues. Trimming removed 2 bases from V and 0 bases from J, with 8 bases in between. CDR1 SGDLS and CDR2 YYNGEE come from the germline V gene.

This chain connects TRBV27 to TRBJ1-2; D is perhaps TRBD1 (5 bases). The CDR3 has 12 residues. Trimming took off 3 bases at V and 7 bases at J, with 9 bases between the two ends. Germline CDR1 and CDR2: MNHEY and SMNVEV (reference sequence). The CDR3 sequence: CASSLRGSGYTF. CDR3 in DNA: TGTGCCAGCAGTTTGAGGGGCTCTGGCTACACCTTC.

The DNA for the CDR3 is TGTGCCAGCAGCTATGATGGCACAGATACGCAGTATTTT. This encodes CASSYDGTDTQYF. The chain has TRBV5-4 and TRBJ2-3; D is uncertain. The CDR3 runs to 13 residues. V was pared by 3 bases and J by 1 base, with 6 bases between. CDR1 SGHNT and CDR2 YYREEE come from the germline V gene (reference sequence). The full variable domain, completed using reference TRBV5-4 and TRBJ2-3, is ETGVTQSPTHLIKTRGQQVTLRCSSQSGHNTVSWYQQALGQGPQFIFQYYREEENGRGNFPPRFSGLQFPNYSSELNVNALELDDSALYLCASSYDGTDTQYFGPGTRLTVL.

This rearrangement joins TRBV10-3 to TRBJ1-2; perhaps TRBD1 as D (6 bases). Trimming cost V 3 bases and J 5 bases, with 13 bases left between them. CDR3 length: 14 amino acids. Germline-derived CDR1 and CDR2 are ENHRY and SYGVKD. The chain's CDR3 is CAISEQGQWYGYTF. The DNA for the CDR3 is TGTGCCATCAGTGAACAGGGCCAATGGTATGGCTACACCTTC.

This clone was observed a single time. The chain links TRBV10-1 to TRBJ2-3, with D possibly TRBD1 on 5 matching bases. Between the trimmed V and J ends, which lost 10 bases and 2 bases, there was a span of 22 bases. This CDR3 region has 16 residues. Germline CDR1 reads WNHNN; CDR2 reads SYGVQD (reference sequence). The CDR3 region is CATRVIIQDATDTQYF. As DNA, the CDR3 is TGCGCCACCCGAGTCATAATACAGGACGCCACAGATACGCAGTATTTT.

This clone was picked up a small number of times. The CDR3 sequence: CASSAEVLADNSPLHF. DNA for the CDR3: TGTGCCAGCAGCGCCGAGGTGTTAGCGGATAATTCACCCCTCCACTTT. This chain links TRBV9 with TRBJ1-6; D unresolved. Trimming took 3 bases from V and 5 from J, leaving 15 bases between them. The CDR3 runs to 16 residues. Germline V gene lookup returns CDR1 SGDLS and CDR2 YYNGEE. Based on the CDR3 plus reference TRBV9 and TRBJ1-6, the full variable domain is DSGVTQTPKHLITATGQRVTLRCSPRSGDLSVYWYQQSLDQGLQFLIQYYNGEERAKGNILERFSAQQFPDLHSELNLSSLELGDSALYFCASSAEVLADNSPLHFGNGTRLTVT.

The chain has TRBV7-9 and TRBJ1-3; perhaps TRBD1 as D (6 bases). The V gene lost 4 bases and the J gene lost 8 bases, with 24 bases spanning the gap. Germline V gene sequence: CDR1 SEHNR, CDR2 FQNEAQ (reference sequence). The CDR3 contains 17 residues. For the CDR3, the DNA is TGTGCCAGCAGCTCACCAAGCGACAGGACCCCAGCGGACACCATATATTTT. Protein: CASSSPSDRTPADTIYF.

The chain links TRBV5-1 to TRBJ1-1; TRBD1 agrees at 9 bases. CDR3 size: 17 residues. CDR1 SGHRS and CDR2 YFSETQ come from the germline V gene. The V segment lost 0 bases and the J segment 1 base; nucleotides outside the gene matches: 7. In DNA form, the CDR3 reads TGCGCCAGCAGCTTGGTCCCGGGACAGGGCCCGAACACTGAAGCTTTCTTT. It yields the protein CASSLVPGQGPNTEAFF.

CDR3 residues: CAIGPGQWYEQYF. The CDR3 DNA reads as TGTGCCATCGGCCCTGGACAGTGGTACGAGCAGTACTTC. The gene calls are TRBV10-3 and TRBJ2-7; D is perhaps TRBD1 (6 bases). CDR1 and CDR2 (germline): ENHRY, SYGVKD. The CDR3 is made up of 13 amino acids. Trimming stripped 8 bases from V and 4 bases from J, with 15 bases between.

A single count supports this clone. CDR3 coding DNA: TGTGCCAGCAGTTTACAGACAGTCACCGGGGAGCTGTTTTTT. Its protein product is CASSLQTVTGELFF. The gene calls are TRBV27 and TRBJ2-2, with D possibly TRBD1 on 5 matching bases. The V and J ends lost 2 bases and 4 bases respectively, with 8 bases between them. Germline CDR1 is MNHEY and CDR2 is SMNVEV (reference sequence). This CDR3 region has 14 residues.

The chain uses TRBV11-3 and TRBJ2-2; TRBD1 matches 10 bases. The CDR3 is 18 amino acids. After removal of 4 bases from V and 0 bases from J, the junction contained 8 bases not matched to a gene. Germline V gene data show CDR1 as SGHNT and CDR2 as YENEEA. Written as DNA, the CDR3 is TGTGCCAGCAGCTCACCCGGGACAGGGGCCTCGAACACCGGGGAGCTGTTTTTT. It translates to CASSSPGTGASNTGELFF.

The gene calls are TRBV10-1 and TRBJ2-5; either TRBD1 or TRBD2 may supply D (5 bases each). V gave up 4 bases and J gave up 1 base, with 13 bases separating them. The CDR3 is made up of 15 amino acids. The germline V gene encodes CDR1 WNHNN and CDR2 SYGVQD (reference sequence). The CDR3 DNA follows: TGCGCCAGCAGTGGAGGGGAAATAGGCCAAGAGACCCAGTACTTC. This codes for CASSGGEIGQETQYF.

V usage is TRBV25-1 and J usage is TRBJ2-1; D gene ambiguous. This CDR3 is built from 12 residues. Germline V gene data show CDR1 as MGHDK and CDR2 as SYGVNS. V was cut by 5 bases and J by 15 bases, with 17 bases left in between. Written as DNA, the CDR3 is TGTGCCAGCAGTCCTGGCCCGGTTGGGATGTTCTTC. Residues: CASSPGPVGMFF. The full variable domain, its missing parts supplied by reference TRBV25-1 and TRBJ2-1, is EADIYQTPRYLVIGTGKKITLECSQTMGHDKMYWYQQDPGMELHLIHYSYGVNSTEKGDLSSESTVSRIRTEHFPLTLESARPSHTSQYLCASSPGPVGMFFGPGTRLTVL.

The chain is built from TRBV5-6 and TRBJ1-5; no clear D. The CDR3 is 13 amino acids. The V and J ends lost 3 bases and 7 bases respectively, with 11 bases between them. Germline V lookup: CDR1 SGHDT, CDR2 YYEEEE. CDR3 sequence reads: CASSSGMTQPQHF. In DNA, the CDR3 is TGTGCCAGCAGCTCCGGGATGACACAGCCCCAGCATTTT.

This sequence joins TRBV5-4 and TRBJ2-7; 7 bases agree with TRBD1. V shed 4 bases and J 1 base; nucleotides not matched to a gene: 5. This CDR3 is 14 amino acids long. The V gene's germline CDR1 is SGHNT and CDR2 YYREEE (reference sequence). CDR3 DNA: TGTGCCAGCAGCGTAGACAGGGCATCCTACGAGCAGTACTTC. Protein: CASSVDRASYEQYF.

The rearrangement uses TRBV5-5 and TRBJ2-7, with 10 nucleotides matching TRBD2. J was trimmed by 1 base and V by 6 bases; bases with no gene match: 4. CDR3 length: 14 amino acids. Looked up from germline, CDR1 is SGHKS and CDR2 is YYEKEE (reference sequence). CDR3 bases: TGTGCCAGCAAATCTAGCGGGGGTTCCTACGAGCAGTACTTC. Translation: CASKSSGGSYEQYF.

This chain links TRBV27 with TRBJ2-5; D remains unclear. Trimming pared 1 base from V and 6 bases from J, leaving 12 bases between. There are 14 residues in the CDR3. Germline CDR1 MNHEY, CDR2 SMNVEV (reference sequence). The CDR3 nucleotides are TGTGCCAGCAGTTTATACTCTTCGGTACAGACCCAGTACTTC. It specifies CASSLYSSVQTQYF.

The chain is built from TRBV6-5 and TRBJ2-7; TRBD1 matches at 7 bases. The CDR3 contains 16 residues. The germline gives CDR1 MNHEY, CDR2 SVGAGI. With 0 bases clipped from V and 2 bases from J, the junction kept 7 bases outside the gene matches. CDR3 region: CASSYSTGTVPYEQYF. CDR3 DNA: TGTGCCAGCAGTTACTCGACAGGGACAGTCCCCTACGAGCAGTACTTC.

The chain combines TRBV29-1 with TRBJ1-5, with D unresolved. Per germline, CDR1 SQVTM and CDR2 ANQGSEA. This CDR3 has 15 residues. V lost 6 bases and J 2 bases, leaving 17 bases between the germline ends. CDR3 protein: CSVLQPGSGNQPQHF. CDR3 DNA sequence: TGCAGCGTACTACAACCGGGTTCTGGCAATCAGCCCCAGCATTTT.

The V gene is TRBV29-1, the J gene TRBJ1-2; D is undetermined. V lost 0 bases to trimming and J lost 4 bases, with 12 bases between them. There are 14 residues in the CDR3. Germline loops: CDR1 SQVTM, CDR2 ANQGSEA. Written as DNA, the CDR3 is TGCAGCGTTGAAGAAGTAGGGTTGTTCTATGGCTACACCTTC. This gives the protein CSVEEVGLFYGYTF.

This sequence joins TRBV27 and TRBJ2-7; tentatively, D is TRBD2 (5 bases). Deletions cut 3 bases from V and 9 bases from J, with 9 bases between. CDR1 MNHEY and CDR2 SMNVEV come from the germline V gene (reference sequence). The CDR3 consists of 11 residues. CDR3 DNA: TGTGCCAGCAGTTTTGATGCGGGGCAGTACTTC. The encoded protein is CASSFDAGQYF.